Following are 24 T cell receptor beta chains from one sample sequenced in a study of shared clonotypes between healthy human individuals. TCRdb's copy holds only in-frame clones and misses some; the assay was immunoSEQ multiplex PCR. This table has about 1 million clones, roughly 75% appearing once. The sequenced sample consisted of memory CD4+ T cells sorted from blood. Subset specified: CD45RA-negative fraction. These receptors originate from a man aged 18-30 years in good health.

The chain couples TRBV13 to TRBJ2-3; D tentatively fits TRBD1 or TRBD2 (5 bases each). Per the germline V gene, CDR1 is PRHDT and CDR2 is FYEKMQ (reference sequence). The V and J ends lost 1 base and 8 bases respectively, with 19 bases between them. CDR3 size: 16 residues. The CDR3 DNA is TGTGCCAGCAGCTTAGTCCCCGGGACCACAAAGGGTACGCAGTATTTT. Translating it yields CASSLVPGTTKGTQYF.

The rearrangement links TRBV10-3 to TRBJ2-5; the D gene is possibly TRBD1 (6 bases). With the DNA end fitting TRBJ2-7 better, the J assignment may be wrong. The germline V gene encodes CDR1 ENHRY and CDR2 SYGVKD. CDR3 length: 12 amino acids. CDR3 protein: CAIRRTEGEQYF. CDR3 DNA sequence: TGTGCCATCAGGAGGACAGAGGGCGAGCAGTACTTC.

The J gene is TRBJ2-2, the V gene TRBV11-2; the D is unclear. The CDR3 extends over 14 amino acids. From germline, CDR1 is SGHAT and CDR2 FQNNGV. Trimming shortened V by 5 bases and J by 4 bases, and 11 bases separated the two germline ends. The CDR3 protein is CASSPLTSTGELFF. As DNA, the CDR3 is TGTGCCAGCAGCCCTCTGACATCCACCGGGGAGCTGTTTTTT.

The CDR3 spells CASNSGSSYNSPLHF. The CDR3 DNA follows: TGTGCCAGTAACTCGGGGAGCTCCTATAATTCACCCCTCCACTTT. The chain uses TRBV19 and TRBJ1-6, with no clear D. The V and J ends lost 7 bases and 0 bases respectively, with 10 bases between them. Germline CDR1 and CDR2: LNHDA and SQIVND (reference sequence). The length of the CDR3 is 15 residues.

V and J are TRBV14 and TRBJ2-3, with D perhaps matching TRBD1 (6 bases). V lost 5 bases to trimming and J lost 8 bases, with 23 bases between them. Looked up from germline, CDR1 is SGHDN and CDR2 is FVKESK. The CDR3 contains 16 residues. CDR3 sequence: CASSEGVSSTWATQYF. Written as DNA, the CDR3 is TGTGCCAGCAGCGAGGGGGTCTCGTCGACTTGGGCTACGCAGTATTTT.

The genes are TRBV5-1 and TRBJ2-5; D gene uncertain. The CDR3 is 15 amino acids. CDR1 is SGHRS, CDR2 YFSETQ, per germline. V lost 4 bases, J lost 2 bases, and 15 bases lay in between. CDR3 sequence reads: CASSPVTERQETQYF. Written as DNA, the CDR3 is TGCGCCAGCAGCCCAGTTACGGAACGACAAGAGACCCAGTACTTC.

This clone was observed a handful of times. The genes are TRBV2 and TRBJ2-5, with TRBD2 matching over 13 bases. From germline, CDR1 is SNHLY and CDR2 FYNNEI. V shed 6 bases, J shed 5 bases, and the junction held 9 bases outside the gene matches. This CDR3 spans 16 amino acids. The DNA of the CDR3 is TGTGCCAGCAGGACTACTAGCGGGGGGGCCGCCGAGACCCAGTACTTC. Its translation: CASRTTSGGAAETQYF.

This clone has just one count. This chain links TRBV5-6 with TRBJ1-4; 10 bases line up with TRBD1. The CDR3 has 16 amino acids. From germline, CDR1 is SGHDT and CDR2 YYEEEE. The V and J ends lost 4 bases and 8 bases, in that order; junction bases with no gene match: 11. This chain's CDR3 is CASSLKRQGAIEKLFF. For the CDR3, the DNA is TGTGCCAGCAGCCTCAAACGACAGGGGGCTATCGAAAAACTGTTTTTT.

The chain carries TRBV30 and TRBJ1-4, with D hard to call. The V gene lost 8 bases and the J gene lost 8 bases, with 18 bases spanning the gap. The CDR3 loop spans 13 amino acids. In germline, CDR1 is GTSNPN, CDR2 SVGIG (reference sequence). CDR3: CALRGGVGEKLFF. DNA for the CDR3: TGTGCCCTCAGAGGTGGGGTCGGGGAAAAACTGTTTTTT. The whole variable domain, remainder taken from reference TRBV30 and TRBJ1-4, is SQTIHQWPATLVQPVGSPLSLECTVEGTSNPNLYWYRQAAGRGLQLLFYSVGIGQISSEVPQNLSASRPQDRQFILSSKKLLLSDSGFYLCALRGGVGEKLFFGSGTQLSVL.

The chain uses TRBV29-1 and TRBJ2-5, with D unclear. CDR3 size: 13 residues. Trimming shortened V by 2 bases and J by 10 bases, and 17 bases separated the two germline ends. Looked up from germline, CDR1 is SQVTM and CDR2 is ANQGSEA. CDR3 loop: CSVEIGSTAGQYF. Written as DNA, the CDR3 is TGCAGCGTTGAAATCGGGTCTACCGCCGGCCAGTACTTC.

The chain has TRBV4-3 and TRBJ1-5; 7 positions match TRBD1. Germline CDR1 and CDR2: LGHNA and YSLEER. V lost 0 bases and J lost 6; bases outside the gene matches: 8. The CDR3 has 16 residues. In DNA form, the CDR3 reads TGCGCCAGCAGCCAAGAATCGGGCCAGGGGGGTCAGCCCCAGCATTTT. This encodes CASSQESGQGGQPQHF.

This clone appeared a few times. The V and J genes are TRBV10-2 and TRBJ2-7; tentatively, D is TRBD1 (6 bases). Trimming pared 5 bases from V and 0 bases from J, leaving 17 bases between. Germline V gene sequence: CDR1 WSHSY, CDR2 SAAADI. CDR3 length equals 16 residues. The CDR3 coding sequence is TGCGCCAGCAGTACCGGGACACCCAACCCCTCCTACGAGCAGTACTTC. Translation gives CASSTGTPNPSYEQYF.

This clone showed up just a few times. This chain joins TRBV5-1 and TRBJ1-3; D perhaps matches TRBD1 (6 bases). Trimming took 0 bases from V and 3 from J, leaving 16 bases between them. CDR1 SGHRS and CDR2 YFSETQ come from the germline V gene. CDR3 length equals 17 residues. The CDR3 DNA reads as TGCGCCAGCAGCTTGGCCCGGGACACCGGACATGGAAACACCATATATTTT. It translates to CASSLARDTGHGNTIYF.

Points on this clone: Additional DNA sequences in this sample encode the identical CDR3. The rearrangement uses TRBV5-4 and TRBJ2-1, with no clear D. CDR3 length: 15 residues. V lost 0 bases, J lost 1 base, and 8 bases lay in between. Germline-derived CDR1 and CDR2 are SGHNT and YYREEE (reference sequence). The CDR3 spells CASSLEDGSYNEQFF. The CDR3 DNA sequence: TGTGCCAGCAGCTTGGAGGATGGTTCCTACAATGAGCAGTTCTTC.

The sample holds one count of this clone. This sequence joins TRBV15 and TRBJ1-5; 7 bases line up with TRBD1. Germline CDR1 is LNHNV and CDR2 is YYDKDF (reference sequence). The CDR3 extends over 17 amino acids. Unmatched junction bases numbered 10, after V lost 5 bases and J lost 0 bases. The CDR3 protein is CATSGKPTGSSNQPQHF. CDR3 bases: TGTGCCACCAGCGGGAAACCGACAGGGTCTAGCAATCAGCCCCAGCATTTT.

CDR3 loop: CASSLEGSVAAQYF. The CDR3 region has the DNA TGCGCCAGCAGCTTGGAAGGTAGCGTGGCAGCCCAGTACTTC. The chain has TRBV5-1 and TRBJ2-5; a weak D match, TRBD2 (5 bases). The germline V and J ends were trimmed by 0 bases and 9 bases, with 15 bases remaining between them. Germline loops: CDR1 SGHRS, CDR2 YFSETQ. The CDR3 is 14 residues long. The full variable domain, with the rest looked up from reference TRBV5-1 and TRBJ2-5, is KAGVTQTPRYLIKTRGQQVTLSCSPISGHRSVSWYQQTPGQGLQFLFEYFSETQRNKGNFPGRFSGRQFSNSRSEMNVSTLELGDSALYLCASSLEGSVAAQYFGPGTRLLVL.

Only one count was recorded for this clone. The chain has TRBV2 and TRBJ2-2, with 8 bases that match TRBD2. The V gene end was trimmed by 10 bases and the J gene end by 6 bases; junction bases not matched to a gene: 7. The CDR3 is 13 residues long. Looked up from germline, CDR1 is SNHLY and CDR2 is FYNNEI. The CDR3 DNA sequence: TGTGCCACCGGGGGGGTACAGGCCGGGGAGCTGTTTTTT. This sequence encodes CATGGVQAGELFF.

The gene calls are TRBV7-6 and TRBJ1-3; D not certain. V gave up 4 bases and J gave up 0 bases, with 10 bases separating them. The germline V gene encodes CDR1 SGHVS and CDR2 FNYEAQ. The CDR3 is 15 residues long. Here the CDR3 DNA reads TGTGCCAGCAGCTCATGGGAGAGCTCTGGAAACACCATATATTTT. Translating it yields CASSSWESSGNTIYF.

The chain links TRBV18 to TRBJ1-6; D perhaps matches TRBD1 (5 bases). V lost 5 bases and J 0 bases, leaving 11 bases between the germline ends. CDR1 KGHSH and CDR2 LQKENI come from the germline V gene. This CDR3 spans 16 amino acids. The CDR3 DNA is TGTGCCAGCTCAGGCGGGGCGAGCTCCTATAATTCACCCCTCCACTTT. As protein: CASSGGASSYNSPLHF.

This chain connects TRBV23-1 to TRBJ1-6; the D is unclear. TRBV23-1 is labeled an ORF, and its function is uncertain. Between the trimmed V and J ends, which lost 7 bases and 0 bases, there was a span of 7 bases. The CDR3 extends over 14 amino acids. The chain's CDR3 is CASMPSSYNSPLHF. DNA for the CDR3: TGCGCCAGCATGCCGTCCTCCTATAATTCACCCCTCCACTTT.

This clone turned up a few times. The sample carries other DNA sequences with the same CDR3. The chain links TRBV30 to TRBJ1-1; D unclear. Trimming pared 2 bases from V and 1 base from J, leaving 5 bases between. Germline V gene data show CDR1 as GTSNPN and CDR2 as SVGIG (reference sequence). This CDR3 has 12 amino acids. The CDR3 DNA is TGTGCCTGGAGTTTAGGGAACACTGAAGCTTTCTTT. Translation gives CAWSLGNTEAFF.

The V call is TRBV7-9, the J call TRBJ1-2; D may be TRBD1 (5 bases). Trimming took 0 bases from V and 3 from J, leaving 11 bases between them. Germline-derived CDR1 and CDR2 are SEHNR and FQNEAQ (reference sequence). The CDR3 spans 15 residues. In DNA, the CDR3 is TGTGCCAGCAGCTTAGCCACTCAGACAGACTATGGCTACACCTTC. Translated, it gives CASSLATQTDYGYTF.

This CDR3 reads CASSDQGVGTEAFF. The CDR3 DNA reads TGCGCCAGCAGCGACCAGGGAGTGGGCACTGAAGCTTTCTTT. The V and J genes are TRBV5-1 and TRBJ1-1, with TRBD1 as a possible D gene (5 bases). Germline loops: CDR1 SGHRS, CDR2 YFSETQ. CDR3 length: 14 residues. Trimming shortened V by 4 bases and J by 4 bases, and 14 bases separated the two germline ends. Complete variable domain (other parts from reference TRBV5-1 and TRBJ1-1): KAGVTQTPRYLIKTRGQQVTLSCSPISGHRSVSWYQQTPGQGLQFLFEYFSETQRNKGNFPGRFSGRQFSNSRSEMNVSTLELGDSALYLCASSDQGVGTEAFFGQGTRLTVV.

The chain links TRBV10-3 to TRBJ1-3; D uncertain. In germline, CDR1 is ENHRY, CDR2 SYGVKD. Trimming stripped 2 bases from V and 0 bases from J, with 17 bases between. The CDR3 is 18 amino acids. The DNA of the CDR3 is TGTGCCATCAGTGAGCCCGGGCAGACGGTTGTCTCTGGAAACACCATATATTTT. It encodes CAISEPGQTVVSGNTIYF.